This record covers a single T cell receptor (beta chain). Antigen unknown. Time point of the sample: after neoadjuvant nivolumab, at surgical resection. The source of the sample is a study of neoadjuvant anti-PD-1 for oral cavity cancer. Background on the study: Around day 43, patients without progression received a fourth nivolumab dose before surgery.

Some clones are missing from TCRdb's copy, which holds only in-frame ones; the method was immunoSEQ multiplex PCR. The sample includes 63,000 or so clones, roughly nine tenths of them seen just once. The study, taken as a whole, reports: Higher pretreatment blood Treg/Th17 ratios correlated with higher pretreatment blood and lower post-treatment tumor TCRbeta clonality. Only a few patients per response group were TCR-analyzed; validation needed.

This TCR was sampled from a person between 35 and 79 years old with oral cavity squamous cell carcinoma. Specimen: PBMCs, collected after nivolumab (anti-PD-1) treatment.

In DNA, the CDR3 is TGTGCCAGCAGCGGACTAGCGGGGAATTTCGAGCAGTACTTC. Amino acid sequence: CASSGLAGNFEQYF. The chain is built from TRBV11-2 and TRBJ2-7; the match to TRBD2 covers 12 bases. The CDR3 spans 14 residues. Germline values: CDR1 SGHAT, CDR2 FQNNGV. Trimming at V came to 5 bases and at J to 6 bases, leaving 5 bases not matched to a gene.